The T cell receptor beta chain under discussion was sequenced for a study of post-analysis software for immune sequencing data. Across the study: The study covered relapsing-remitting, secondary progressive and progressive-relapsing courses of multiple sclerosis. Whole-study results and caveats: TRBV5-6, TRBV5-1 and TRBV20-1 belonged to a set of about 5 TRBV segments that were more frequent in patients than controls. In multiple sclerosis, normalized Chao1 diversity was significantly below that of controls. By F measure, strong co-clustering occurred among samples prepared in the same batch.

The authors incorporated unique molecular identifiers into the TCR beta cDNA libraries. TCRdb fed the PCR reads into MiXCR, producing one record per CDR3 protein. The sample records hundreds of thousands of distinct CDR3 sequences, about 27% being singletons. This CDR3 contains 16 residues. The germline gives CDR1 SGHAT, CDR2 FQNNGV. J gave up 3 bases and V 3 bases, and 5 bases lay outside the gene matches. This clonotype was seen a handful of times. Its antigen is not known. Input material: blood. The rearrangement joins TRBV11-2 to TRBJ2-1, with TRBD2 matching 10 bases. The clonotype originates from a girl aged 5-17 years with multiple sclerosis. CDR3 sequence: CASSFRLAGFYNEQFF. CDR3 DNA: TGTGCCAGCAGCTTTAGACTAGCGGGCTTCTACAATGAGCAGTTCTTC.